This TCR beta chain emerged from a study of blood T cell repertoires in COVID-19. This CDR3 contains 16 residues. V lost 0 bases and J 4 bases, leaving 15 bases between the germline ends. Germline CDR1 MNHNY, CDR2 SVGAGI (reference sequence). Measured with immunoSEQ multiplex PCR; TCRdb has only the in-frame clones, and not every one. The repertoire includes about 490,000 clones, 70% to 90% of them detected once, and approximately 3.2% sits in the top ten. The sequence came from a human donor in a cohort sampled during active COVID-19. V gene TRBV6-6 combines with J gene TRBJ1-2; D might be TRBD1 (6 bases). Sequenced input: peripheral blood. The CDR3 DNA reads TGTGCCAGCAGTTACTCCTCTAACCCAGGGGCCTATGGCTACACCTTC. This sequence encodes CASSYSSNPGAYGYTF.